A single TCR beta chain is shown here with its context. Its antigen is not identified. Trimming removed 3 bases from V and 2 bases from J, with 22 bases in between. Germline V gives CDR1 LNHDA, CDR2 SQIVND (reference sequence). The CDR3 totals 18 residues. The data originate from a study of OX40 agonist ivuxolimab in advanced cancers. Study-level information: Partial responses were achieved by three patients, of whom one had hepatocellular carcinoma and two had cutaneous melanoma. Notes on the study in general: Some of the lowest clonal expansion was seen in partial responders at 0.1-3.0 mg/kg. Expanded clones were, on average, more numerous among CD8+ T cells than CD4+.

Clones were read by immunoSEQ multiplex PCR, and TCRdb kept only the in-frame ones, dropping some. This table has about 60,000 clones, 80% to 90% appearing once. The sequence came from an adult with an advanced solid tumor such as melanoma, head and neck, liver or kidney cancer. The specimen comprised CD4+ or CD8+ T cells sorted from blood, sampled in a trial of the OX40 agonist ivuxolimab. The V gene is TRBV19, the J gene TRBJ2-5; D is ambiguous. The CDR3: CASSIGLASARWQETQYF. For the CDR3, the DNA is TGTGCCAGTAGTATTGGTCTTGCCAGCGCCCGGTGGCAAGAGACCCAGTACTTC.